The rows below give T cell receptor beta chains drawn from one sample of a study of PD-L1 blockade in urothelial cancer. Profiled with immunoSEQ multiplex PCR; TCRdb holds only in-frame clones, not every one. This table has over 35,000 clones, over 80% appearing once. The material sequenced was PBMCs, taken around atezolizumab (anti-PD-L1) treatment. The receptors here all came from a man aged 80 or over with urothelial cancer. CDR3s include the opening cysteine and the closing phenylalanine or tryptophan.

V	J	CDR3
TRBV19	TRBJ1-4	CASKRANEKLFF
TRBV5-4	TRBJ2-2	CASRSGTGITGELFF
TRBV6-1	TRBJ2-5	CASSEVRQGAQYF
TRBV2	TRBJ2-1	CASSDWYRGLREQFF
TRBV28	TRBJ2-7	CASSLMRDRLYF
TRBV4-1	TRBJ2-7	CASSHGDSVTYEQYF
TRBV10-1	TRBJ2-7	CASSGTSGSKAYEQYF
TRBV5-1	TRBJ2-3	CASSLGTSGPDTQYF
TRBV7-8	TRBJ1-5	CASSSTGSNQPQHF
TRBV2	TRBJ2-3	CASSPGRPSTDTQYF
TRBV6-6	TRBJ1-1	CASSTGDRGGTEAFF
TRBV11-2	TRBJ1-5	CASSLGTGQGTKPQHF
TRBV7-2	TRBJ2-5	CASSLDFRGETQYF
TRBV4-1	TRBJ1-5	CASSQDRGGAAQHF
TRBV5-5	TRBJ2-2	CASNLDRVSTGELFF
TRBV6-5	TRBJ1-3	CASGRKPDSGNTIYF
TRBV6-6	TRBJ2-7	CASSYVSESYEQYF
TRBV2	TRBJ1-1	CASTQGTITEAFF
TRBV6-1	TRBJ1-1	CASSAGGQTEAFF
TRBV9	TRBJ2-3	CASSVVAGDVDTQYF
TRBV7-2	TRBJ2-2	CASSFRAGAFGTGELFF
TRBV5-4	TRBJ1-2	CASSSYLLLGSGYTF
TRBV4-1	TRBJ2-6	CASSRQGEGGLSGANVLTF
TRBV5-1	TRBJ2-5	CASSLEGTVKETQYF
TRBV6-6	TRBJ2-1	CASSYQTGGARNEQFF
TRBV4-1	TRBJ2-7	CASSQDSAGIYGFTYEQYF
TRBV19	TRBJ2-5	CASSTDRSLQETQYF
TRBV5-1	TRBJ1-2	CASSLEGQGASGYTF
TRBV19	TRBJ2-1	CASSGGAVSNEQFF
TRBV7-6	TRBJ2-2	CASSLVSGTGKTGELFF
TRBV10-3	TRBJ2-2	CAIRAATENTGELFF
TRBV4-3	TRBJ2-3	CASSETSGSFADTQYF
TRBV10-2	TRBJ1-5	CASTLTGTQPQHF
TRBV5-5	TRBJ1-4	CASNPRRPPFF
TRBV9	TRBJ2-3	CASSVGAGGQGSSTDTQYF
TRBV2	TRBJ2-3	CASNRGALTDTQYF
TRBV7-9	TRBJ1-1	CASSLRLNTEAFF
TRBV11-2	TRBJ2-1	CASSLGQHNEQFF
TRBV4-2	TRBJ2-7	CASSPRGGTGNYEQYF